This is a list of T cell receptor beta chains from one sample in a study of T-cell reconstitution after alpha-beta-depleted transplantation in children. TCRdb fed the PCR reads into MiXCR, producing one record per CDR3 protein. The sample holds fewer than 400,000 distinct CDR3 sequences, roughly 25% seen once. This sample comprised PBMCs, mostly from graft donor cells, obtained 180 days after TCRalphabeta/CD19-depleted stem cell transplant. Every receptor here comes from a male patient under 18 who had a stem cell transplant for acute lymphoblastic leukemia, so the T cells may come from the graft donor. Both conserved end residues are part of each CDR3. Fields, in order: clone size, J gene, D gene, V gene, CDR3 DNA, CDR3 protein. The D gene is left open where the match is weak. Only part of the rows carry a size: once, few, many, or a class if the clone is expanded.

few	TRBJ2-1	.	TRBV20-1	TGCAGTGCTAGAGCTGCTGCCTACAATGAGCAGTTCTTC	CSARAAAYNEQFF
few	TRBJ1-5	.	TRBV9	TGTGCCAGCAGCTCGGGGAGGGGGGCTGCCCAGCCCCAGCATTTT	CASSSGRGAAQPQHF
.	TRBJ2-3	.	TRBV29-1	TGCAGCCTCGGGACACAGGGTACAGATACGCAGTATTTT	CSLGTQGTDTQYF
few	TRBJ1-6	.	TRBV10-3	TGTGCCATCAGTGTATCCGCGGCTAGTAATTCACCCCTCCACTTT	CAISVSAASNSPLHF
.	TRBJ2-3	.	TRBV6-5	TGTGCCAGCAGTTACGGAAGGGAGGCGCGCACAGATACGCAGTATTTT	CASSYGREARTDTQYF
.	TRBJ2-5	.	TRBV13	TGTGCCAGCCTTTGGACAGTCCAAGAGACCCAGTACTTC	CASLWTVQETQYF
few	TRBJ2-5	TRBD2	TRBV5-1	TGCGCCAGCAGCTTGGGACTAGCGGGAATCCCACAAGAGACCCAGTACTTC	CASSLGLAGIPQETQYF
few	TRBJ1-1	TRBD1	TRBV7-6	TGTGCCAGCAGGCAGGGGGCGCGGACTGAAGCTTTCTTT	CASRQGARTEAFF
few	TRBJ2-1	TRBD2	TRBV7-9	TGTGCCAGCAGCTTCGGGGGAGGGGCCTACAATGAGCAGTTCTTC	CASSFGGGAYNEQFF
few	TRBJ2-2	.	TRBV24-1	TGTGCCGCTGGATTTTTTAACACCGGGGAGCTGTTTTTT	CAAGFFNTGELFF
.	TRBJ2-3	.	TRBV10-3	TGTGCCATCGCACCGACCCCCACAGATACGCAGTATTTT	CAIAPTPTDTQYF
.	TRBJ2-7	.	TRBV7-6	TGTGCCAGCAGCTTAGGGTTAGATAGTCGGTACGAGCAGTACTTC	CASSLGLDSRYEQYF
few	TRBJ2-2	TRBD1	TRBV27	TGTGCCAGCAGCCTACAGGGGATTAACACCGGGGAGCTGTTTTTT	CASSLQGINTGELFF
.	TRBJ1-3	TRBD1	TRBV5-1	TGCGCCAGCAGCTTCACCGGGACAGTTCTTTCTGGAAACACCATATATTTT	CASSFTGTVLSGNTIYF
.	TRBJ2-1	.	TRBV29-1	TGCAGCGGAGACGGTGGTTCCTACAATGAGCAGTTCTTC	CSGDGGSYNEQFF
once	TRBJ2-3	.	TRBV18	TGTGCCAGCTCGGGGCCTGGCACAGATACGCAGTATTTT	CASSGPGTDTQYF
.	TRBJ2-5	TRBD1	TRBV24-1	TGTGCCACCAGTGATTCCGGGACAGGGGGCCAAGAGACCCAGTACTTC	CATSDSGTGGQETQYF
few	TRBJ2-7	TRBD2	TRBV5-1	TGCGCCAGCAGCCGGACAGCGGGAGGCTCCTACGAGCAGTACTTC	CASSRTAGGSYEQYF
few	TRBJ2-5	.	TRBV7-6	TGTGCCAGCAGACGGGACACGTTTCAAGAGACCCAGTACTTC	CASRRDTFQETQYF
few	TRBJ2-5	.	TRBV29-1	TGCAGCGCACCACCCTCAGGAATGGAGACCCAGTACTTC	CSAPPSGMETQYF
.	TRBJ2-5	TRBD1	TRBV18	TGTGCCAGCTCTCTGGACAGGGGAGCTCCAGAGACCCAGTACTTC	CASSLDRGAPETQYF
.	TRBJ2-5	TRBD1	TRBV20-1	TGCAGTGCTAGGTCCCGGGACAGGGGGCTCCAAGAGACCCAGTACTTC	CSARSRDRGLQETQYF
.	TRBJ2-1	.	TRBV13	TGTGCCAGCAGCTCGCTCCTAGGGGGTGAGCAGTTCTTC	CASSSLLGGEQFF
.	TRBJ2-7	TRBD2	TRBV5-1	TGCGCCAGCAGCTTAATAGCGGGAGGGCCTCACGAGCAGTACTTC	CASSLIAGGPHEQYF
few	TRBJ2-7	TRBD1	TRBV5-1	TGCGCCAGCAGCCTGGACAGGGCTACCCACGAGCAGTACTTC	CASSLDRATHEQYF
.	TRBJ2-1	.	TRBV5-1	TGCGCCAGCAGCTTAGATGGTTGGCAGTTCTTC	CASSLDGWQFF
.	TRBJ1-4	.	TRBV21-1	TGTGCCAGCAGCAAAGCGCGGCAGTCGCTTAATGAAAAACTGTTTTTT	CASSKARQSLNEKLFF
few	TRBJ1-1	.	TRBV20-1	TGCAGTGCAGAACAGGAGGGGCCTGAAGCTTTCTTT	CSAEQEGPEAFF
few	TRBJ2-7	TRBD1	TRBV29-1	TGCAGCGTTGAGGGAGACAGGGGCGGGCAGTACTTC	CSVEGDRGGQYF
many	TRBJ2-1	.	TRBV7-3	TGTGCCAGCAGCTCGAACTCCCCTTGGTCCTACAATGAGCAGTTCTTC	CASSSNSPWSYNEQFF
.	TRBJ2-5	TRBD1	TRBV4-1	TGCGCCAGCAGCCAACCGGGGACAGGAAGGAAAGAGACCCAGTACTTC	CASSQPGTGRKETQYF
few	TRBJ2-3	TRBD2	TRBV5-1	TGCGCCAGCAGCTTTAGACCGGGACTAGCGGGAGTCGTCCTAAGCACAGATACGCAGTATTTT	CASSFRPGLAGVVLSTDTQYF